Shown below are 19 T cell receptor beta chains from a single sample sequenced in a study of CD8 T cells in Susac syndrome. RNA in amounts of about 0.5 to 1 ug was reverse transcribed with random hexamers. TCRdb reanalysed the immunoSEQ multiplex PCR reads using MiXCR and keeps one entry per CDR3 protein. The data show over 350,000 distinct CDR3 sequences, approximately 85% seen once. The sequenced sample consisted of CD8+ T cells from PBMCs. These receptors came from a human donor with multiple sclerosis.

CDR3 region: CASSQMPGANTEAFF. CDR3 sequence (DNA): TGTGCCAGCAGCCAGATGCCCGGGGCGAACACTGAAGCTTTCTTT. V gene TRBV4-2 combines with J gene TRBJ1-1; perhaps TRBD1 as D (5 bases). V lost 3 bases and J lost 1, with 12 bases in between. The CDR3 consists of 15 residues. Germline V lookup: CDR1 LGHNA, CDR2 YNFKEQ.

V usage is TRBV7-9 and J usage is TRBJ1-1, with D possibly matching TRBD1 (6 bases). The CDR3 consists of 13 residues. The V end was cut by 4 bases, the J end by 6 bases, with 12 bases between. Germline V lookup: CDR1 SEHNR, CDR2 FQNEAQ (reference sequence). The CDR3 region is CASSSAQGPEAFF. Written as DNA, the CDR3 is TGTGCCAGCAGCTCAGCACAGGGCCCTGAAGCTTTCTTT.

The CDR3 sequence: CASSPTVEAFF. The DNA of the CDR3 is TGTGCCAGCAGCCCGACAGTTGAAGCTTTCTTT. J is TRBJ1-1 and V is TRBV14, with TRBD1 as a possible D gene (5 bases). The CDR3 is made up of 11 amino acids. Germline CDR1 SGHDN, CDR2 FVKESK. Trimming took off 4 bases at V and 7 bases at J, with 7 bases between the two ends.

The chain couples TRBV4-2 to TRBJ2-6, with no clear D. Trimming took off 5 bases at V and 0 bases at J, with 14 bases between the two ends. Germline values: CDR1 LGHNA, CDR2 YNFKEQ. CDR3 length: 17 residues. The CDR3 nucleotides read TGTGCCAGCAGCTCCCTAGGAGTCGACTCTGGGGCCAACGTCCTGACTTTC. Translation gives CASSSLGVDSGANVLTF.

This chain joins TRBV27 and TRBJ2-3; TRBD1 aligns across 8 bases. CDR1 MNHEY and CDR2 SMNVEV come from the germline V gene (reference sequence). CDR3 length: 16 amino acids. J lost 5 bases, V lost 1 base, and 8 bases had no gene match. CDR3 in amino acids: CASSLYLGTGKDTQYF. The CDR3 DNA sequence: TGTGCCAGCAGTTTATATCTAGGGACAGGAAAAGATACGCAGTATTTT.

CDR3 residues: CASRQRSETQYF. The CDR3 DNA sequence: TGTGCCAGCAGGCAGCGTAGCGAGACCCAGTACTTC. This sequence joins TRBV11-2 and TRBJ2-5, with D hard to call. CDR3 length: 12 amino acids. V dropped 6 bases and J dropped 5 bases, with 10 bases sitting between them. Germline CDR1 and CDR2: SGHAT and FQNNGV.

The chain is built from TRBV19 and TRBJ2-1; TRBD1 agrees at 7 bases. This CDR3 comprises 14 residues. Per the germline V gene, CDR1 is LNHDA and CDR2 is SQIVND (reference sequence). V lost 4 bases and J lost 8; bases outside the gene matches: 8. CDR3 in amino acids: CASSTPGQVHEQFF. CDR3 nucleotides: TGTGCCAGTAGTACACCAGGACAGGTACATGAGCAGTTCTTC.

V usage is TRBV7-9 and J usage is TRBJ2-2, with 8 bases identical to TRBD1. Germline CDR1 and CDR2: SEHNR and FQNEAQ (reference sequence). V lost 5 bases to trimming and J lost 1 base; unmatched junction nucleotides: 6. This CDR3 has 16 amino acids. Here the CDR3 DNA reads TGTGCCAGCAGCACCATAGGGACAGGGAACACCGGGGAGCTGTTTTTT. It translates to CASSTIGTGNTGELFF.

The V call is TRBV9, the J call TRBJ2-1, with 8 bases matching TRBD2. Germline V gene sequence: CDR1 SGDLS, CDR2 YYNGEE. The V gene end was trimmed by 0 bases and the J gene end by 8 bases; junction bases not matched to a gene: 7. The CDR3 covers 15 residues. DNA of the CDR3: TGTGCCAGCAGCGTAGGCGGACTAGCCTTGGATGAGCAGTTCTTC. It translates to CASSVGGLALDEQFF.

DNA of the CDR3: TGCGCCAGCAGCCAAACAAGGCAGGGTCAGCCCCAGCATTTT. Encoded protein: CASSQTRQGQPQHF. V and J are TRBV4-1 and TRBJ1-5; possibly TRBD1 for D (5 bases). Germline CDR1 MGHRA, CDR2 YSYEKL. The CDR3 is 14 residues long. V lost 2 bases, J lost 6 bases, and 11 bases lay in between.

The chain couples TRBV29-1 to TRBJ1-2, with 7 bases fitting TRBD1. V dropped 7 bases and J dropped 4; count of bases not matched to a gene: 12. The germline V gene encodes CDR1 SQVTM and CDR2 ANQGSEA. The CDR3 is made up of 14 amino acids. The CDR3 nucleotides are TGCAGCGGAGAAGGACAGGTCGGAGGCTATGGCTACACCTTC. It specifies CSGEGQVGGYGYTF. Drawing the rest from reference TRBV29-1 and TRBJ1-2, the complete variable domain is SAVISQKPSRDICQRGTSLTIQCQVDSQVTMMFWYRQQPGQSLTLIATANQGSEATYESGFVIDKFPISRPNLTFSTLTVSNMSPEDSSIYLCSGEGQVGGYGYTFGSGTRLTVV.

The chain carries TRBV4-1 and TRBJ1-4, with D perhaps TRBD1 (5 bases). This CDR3 has 18 amino acids. The V gene lost 0 bases and the J gene lost 8 bases, with 22 bases spanning the gap. CDR1 and CDR2 from the germline V gene are MGHRA and YSYEKL. The CDR3 spells CASSQDGGVGDRDEKLFF. In DNA form, the CDR3 reads TGCGCCAGCAGCCAAGATGGTGGAGTCGGAGACAGAGACGAAAAACTGTTTTTT.

The genes are TRBV5-6 and TRBJ1-1; 9 nucleotides match TRBD1. The CDR3 loop spans 14 amino acids. Germline values: CDR1 SGHDT, CDR2 YYEEEE. V trimming: 3 bases; J trimming: 5 bases; junction bases outside the gene matches: 5. The CDR3 sequence: CASSYGTGITEAFF. In DNA, the CDR3 is TGTGCCAGCAGCTATGGGACAGGGATAACTGAAGCTTTCTTT. The full variable domain, completed using reference TRBV5-6 and TRBJ1-1, is DAGVTQSPTHLIKTRGQQVTLRCSPKSGHDTVSWYQQALGQGPQFIFQYYEEEERQRGNFPDRFSGHQFPNYSSELNVNALLLGDSALYLCASSYGTGITEAFFGQGTRLTVV.

For this clonotype: One junction end disagrees with the germline gene, perhaps due to a read error. The V and J genes are TRBV11-2 and TRBJ1-1; D is ambiguous. The CDR3 contains 8 residues. Germline-derived CDR1 and CDR2 are SGHAT and FQNNGV. The CDR3, as DNA: TGTGCCAGCACTGAAGTTTTCTTT. Its translation: CASTEVFF.

The rearrangement links TRBV27 to TRBJ1-3; tentatively, D is TRBD1 (6 bases). V lost 6 bases and J 0 bases, leaving 12 bases between the germline ends. Germline V gene data show CDR1 as MNHEY and CDR2 as SMNVEV (reference sequence). The CDR3 is made up of 15 amino acids. The CDR3 DNA follows: TGTGCCAGCAGCCTAGGGGGTTTCTCTGGAAACACCATATATTTT. As protein: CASSLGGFSGNTIYF.

The V call is TRBV12-2, the J call TRBJ1-5; TRBD1 reflects the table's D call only, with no check against the DNA. TRBV12-2 is recorded as a pseudogene. This CDR3 spans 17 amino acids. The CDR3 nucleotides read TGTGCAAGTCGCTTTTCGAGGCCCGGGACAGGTCTGCAGCCCCAGCATTTT. Its translation: CASRFSRPGTGLQPQHF.

The chain links TRBV6-1 to TRBJ2-7; possible D gene TRBD2, 6 bases. The germline V and J ends were trimmed by 3 bases and 0 bases, with 12 bases remaining between them. Germline CDR1 reads MNHNS; CDR2 reads SASEGT. This CDR3 region has 15 residues. CDR3 DNA sequence: TGTGCCAGCAGTGAGGAGGGGACGGGCTCCTACGAGCAGTACTTC. Encoded protein: CASSEEGTGSYEQYF.

This clonotype has just a few counts. CDR3 protein: CASSFGTPYEQYF. The CDR3 nucleotides read TGTGCCAGCAGCTTTGGGACACCGTACGAGCAGTACTTC. This chain uses TRBV7-8 with TRBJ2-7; perhaps TRBD1 as D (6 bases). Germline V lookup: CDR1 SGHVS, CDR2 FQNEAQ. V was pared by 3 bases and J by 4 bases, with 10 bases between. This CDR3 spans 13 amino acids.

This clonotype has more than one count but fewer than ten. The rearrangement links TRBV7-6 to TRBJ2-3; TRBD2 might be the D (6 bases). The germline V and J ends were trimmed by 0 bases and 1 base, with 11 bases remaining between them. The CDR3 covers 16 residues. CDR1 and CDR2 from the germline V gene are SGHVS and FNYEAQ. The CDR3 reads CASSLAEGMGTDTQYF. CDR3 bases: TGTGCCAGCAGCTTAGCGGAGGGGATGGGCACAGATACGCAGTATTTT.